This T cell receptor beta chain was identified in a study of shared clonotypes between healthy human individuals. Whole-study context: The donors, two women and three men, were aged 18 to 49.

Naive CD8 populations comprised CD45RO-negative cells positively selected for CCR7, excluding terminally differentiated effector memory CD45RA+ cells. Trimming took 4 bases from V and 2 from J; bases not matched to a gene: 12. CDR3 length equals 18 residues. CDR1 is SEHNR, CDR2 FQNEAQ, per germline (reference sequence). Measured with immunoSEQ multiplex PCR; TCRdb has only the in-frame clones, and not every one. The sample lists 600,000 or so clones; approximately 96% were seen once. The receptor was derived from a woman between 25 and 40 years old in good health. Input material: naive CD8+ T cells sorted from blood. The V and J genes are TRBV7-9 and TRBJ2-1, with 9 positions matching TRBD1. As DNA, the CDR3 is TGTGCCAGCAGCTCACTAAACGGACAGGGGTCTACCTACAATGAGCAGTTCTTC. It yields the protein CASSSLNGQGSTYNEQFF.